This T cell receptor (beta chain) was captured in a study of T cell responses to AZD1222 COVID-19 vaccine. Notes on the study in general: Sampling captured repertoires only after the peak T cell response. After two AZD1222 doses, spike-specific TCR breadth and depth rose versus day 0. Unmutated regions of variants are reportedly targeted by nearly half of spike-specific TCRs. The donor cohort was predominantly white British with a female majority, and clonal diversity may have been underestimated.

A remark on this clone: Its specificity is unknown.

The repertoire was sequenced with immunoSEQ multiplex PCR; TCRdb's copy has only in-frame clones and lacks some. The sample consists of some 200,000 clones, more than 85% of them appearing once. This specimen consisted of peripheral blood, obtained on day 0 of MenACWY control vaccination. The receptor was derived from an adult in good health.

For the CDR3, the DNA is TGTGCCAGCAGCTTTGAACCGGGACAGAGCTATGGCTACACCTTC. Its protein product is CASSFEPGQSYGYTF. The chain carries TRBV5-5 and TRBJ1-2; TRBD1 matches 7 bases. The V segment lost 2 bases and the J segment 4 bases; nucleotides outside the gene matches: 8. CDR3 length: 15 residues. CDR1 and CDR2 from the germline V gene are SGHKS and YYEKEE (reference sequence).